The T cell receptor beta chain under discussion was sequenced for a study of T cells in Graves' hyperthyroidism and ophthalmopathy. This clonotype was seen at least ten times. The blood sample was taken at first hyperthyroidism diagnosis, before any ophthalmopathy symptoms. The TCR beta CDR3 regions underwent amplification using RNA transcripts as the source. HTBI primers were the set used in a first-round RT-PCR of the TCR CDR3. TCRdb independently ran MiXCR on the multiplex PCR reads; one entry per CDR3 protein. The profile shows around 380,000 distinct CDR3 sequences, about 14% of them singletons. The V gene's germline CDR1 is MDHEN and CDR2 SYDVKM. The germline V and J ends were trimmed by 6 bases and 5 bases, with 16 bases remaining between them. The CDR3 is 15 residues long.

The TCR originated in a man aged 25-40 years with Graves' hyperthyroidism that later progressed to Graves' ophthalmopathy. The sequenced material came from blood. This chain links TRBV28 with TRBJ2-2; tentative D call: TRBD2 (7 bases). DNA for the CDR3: TGTGCCAGCAGCCGAGGGGGGGGCGGAACCGGGGAGCTGTTTTTT. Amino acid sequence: CASSRGGGGTGELFF.